Shown below are 24 T cell receptor beta chains from a single sample sequenced in a study of identical twins. From the 5' RACE reads, TCRdb called clonotypes with MiXCR, one entry per CDR3 protein. The data contain around 690,000 distinct CDR3 sequences, about 20% of them singletons. Separately, the same data were catalogued under a study of T cells expressing NK-cell markers.

Sample: PBMCs. The receptors originated from a woman aged 18-29 years in good health.

As concerns this clonotype: This may stem from a read error, because a much larger clone lies one nucleotide away. The chain couples TRBV5-5 to TRBJ2-7; D might be TRBD1 (6 bases). Germline CDR1 reads SGHKS; CDR2 reads YYEKEE (reference sequence). This CDR3 spans 14 amino acids. Deletions cut 0 bases from V and 3 bases from J, with 10 bases between. The DNA for the CDR3 is TGTGCCAGCAGCTTGGAAGGGGACAACTACGAGCAGTACTTC. Amino acid sequence: CASSLEGDNYEQYF.

The genes are TRBV5-1 and TRBJ1-1; D may be TRBD1 (6 bases). The CDR3 length is 15 residues. Germline assignment: CDR1 SGHRS and CDR2 YFSETQ. Trimming removed 4 bases at V and 1 base at J, with 14 bases between. DNA for the CDR3: TGCGCCAGCAGCCCCGAGGGGGGGCCGAACACTGAAGCTTTCTTT. Its protein is CASSPEGGPNTEAFF. The variable domain in full, with the rest retrieved from reference TRBV5-1 and TRBJ1-1, is KAGVTQTPRYLIKTRGQQVTLSCSPISGHRSVSWYQQTPGQGLQFLFEYFSETQRNKGNFPGRFSGRQFSNSRSEMNVSTLELGDSALYLCASSPEGGPNTEAFFGQGTRLTVV.

There are a few counts of this clonotype. This rearrangement joins TRBV7-9 to TRBJ2-5, with a tentative D call TRBD2 (5 bases). This CDR3 is built from 15 residues. V lost 6 bases and J 5 bases, leaving 19 bases between the germline ends. CDR1 and CDR2 from the germline V gene are SEHNR and FQNEAQ (reference sequence). The CDR3 loop is CASSILKGSRETQYF. DNA of the CDR3: TGTGCCAGCAGTATCCTAAAAGGGAGCCGGGAGACCCAGTACTTC.

This clonotype was detected ten times or more. This CDR3 is CSASEHNEQFF. The CDR3 nucleotides read TGCAGTGCTAGCGAGCACAATGAGCAGTTCTTC. J is TRBJ2-1 and V is TRBV20-1; D ambiguous. The CDR3 length is 11 residues. Germline V gene data show CDR1 as DFQATT and CDR2 as SNEGSKA (reference sequence). V shed 3 bases and J shed 5 bases, with 5 bases lying between them.

This chain links TRBV6-5 with TRBJ1-2; the match to TRBD1 covers 7 bases. Germline V gene lookup returns CDR1 MNHEY and CDR2 SVGAGI. CDR3 size: 11 residues. After removal of 8 bases from V and 9 bases from J, the junction contained 6 bases not matched to a gene. CDR3 DNA: TGTGCCAGCCGCCGGGACAGCCGCTACACCTTC. The encoded protein is CASRRDSRYTF.

This clonotype was detected only a few times. The chain carries TRBV20-1 and TRBJ1-2; TRBD1 matches at 11 bases. Per germline, CDR1 DFQATT and CDR2 SNEGSKA (reference sequence). The CDR3 is made up of 14 amino acids. Germline trimming cut 4 bases from V and 3 bases from J; bases unmatched to any gene: 4. CDR3 loop: CSATGTGGHYGYTF. The DNA of the CDR3 is TGCAGTGCTACCGGGACAGGGGGACACTATGGCTACACCTTC.

The chain joins TRBV6-2 or TRBV6-3 to TRBJ2-5; 7 bases fit TRBD2. J gave up 2 bases and V 4 bases, and 13 bases lay outside the gene matches. Germline V gene lookup returns CDR1 MNHEY and CDR2 SVGEGT. This CDR3 contains 17 residues. CDR3 loop: CASSSLFRERDQETQYF. The CDR3, as DNA: TGTGCCAGCAGTTCTCTCTTTAGAGAGCGGGATCAAGAGACCCAGTACTTC.

The CDR3 loop is CASSQVRGGLTKETQYF. CDR3 in DNA: TGTGCCAGCAGCCAAGTGAGGGGGGGGCTCACTAAAGAGACCCAGTACTTC. The gene calls are TRBV4-2 and TRBJ2-5; possible D gene TRBD2, 7 bases. The CDR3 is made up of 17 amino acids. The germline V and J ends were trimmed by 1 base and 3 bases, with 18 bases remaining between them. Germline loops: CDR1 LGHNA, CDR2 YNFKEQ.

This clonotype showed up just a few times. The chain carries TRBV20-1 and TRBJ2-5; 9 bases are shared with TRBD2. The CDR3 covers 19 residues. Unmatched junction bases numbered 16, after V lost 2 bases and J lost 0 bases. The germline V gene encodes CDR1 DFQATT and CDR2 SNEGSKA (reference sequence). The CDR3 coding sequence is TGCAGTGCTAGACCATACGGACTAGCGCGTGGGGAACACCAAGAGACCCAGTACTTC. As protein: CSARPYGLARGEHQETQYF.

This clonotype has ten or more counts. The genes are TRBV12-3 or TRBV12-4 and TRBJ2-5; 8 positions match TRBD2. V lost 6 bases, J lost 2 bases, and 8 bases stayed unmatched. The CDR3 has 15 residues. CDR3 in amino acids: CASSPRGGRQETQYF. CDR3 nucleotides: TGTGCCAGCAGCCCCCGGGGGGGGAGGCAAGAGACCCAGTACTTC.

J is TRBJ1-4 and V is TRBV5-6; TRBD1 might be the D (6 bases). Germline V gene sequence: CDR1 SGHDT, CDR2 YYEEEE. The CDR3 runs 16 residues. V gave up 2 bases and J gave up 4 bases, with 15 bases separating them. The DNA of the CDR3 is TGTGCCAGCAGCTTCTACCGACAGGCGCTTAATGAAAAACTGTTTTTT. It codes for CASSFYRQALNEKLFF. The variable domain in full, completed from reference TRBV5-6 and TRBJ1-4, reads DAGVTQSPTHLIKTRGQQVTLRCSPKSGHDTVSWYQQALGQGPQFIFQYYEEEERQRGNFPDRFSGHQFPNYSSELNVNALLLGDSALYLCASSFYRQALNEKLFFGSGTQLSVL.

This clonotype has at least ten counts. V and J are TRBV10-3 and TRBJ1-2; TRBD1 matches 11 bases. V dropped 6 bases and J dropped 3; count of bases not matched to a gene: 9. Looked up from germline, CDR1 is ENHRY and CDR2 is SYGVKD. CDR3 length equals 16 residues. This CDR3 reads CAISRTGGALDYGYTF. As DNA, the CDR3 is TGTGCCATCAGCCGGACAGGGGGCGCATTGGACTATGGCTACACCTTC.

This clonotype was seen ten or more times. The chain has TRBV18 and TRBJ2-5; unclear D gene. Germline CDR1 KGHSH, CDR2 LQKENI. The CDR3 has 13 residues. V gave up 2 bases and J gave up 2 bases, with 6 bases separating them. The CDR3 DNA reads as TGTGCCAGCTCACCAGGGCGGCAAGAGACCCAGTACTTC. Translation gives CASSPGRQETQYF.

This clonotype was counted a few times. The chain uses TRBV2 and TRBJ2-3; 7 positions agree with TRBD2. The trim removed 8 bases at V and 2 bases at J, leaving 7 bases unmatched. The CDR3 sequence is 14 residues long. Germline CDR1 reads SNHLY; CDR2 reads FYNNEI. CDR3 sequence reads: CASHGGDYTDTQYF. DNA for the CDR3: TGTGCCAGCCACGGCGGGGACTACACAGATACGCAGTATTTT. The variable domain in full, with the rest retrieved from reference TRBV2 and TRBJ2-3, is EPEVTQTPSHQVTQMGQEVILRCVPISNHLYFYWYRQILGQKVEFLVSFYNNEISEKSEIFDDQFSVERPDGSNFTLKIRSTKLEDSAMYFCASHGGDYTDTQYFGPGTRLTVL.

This clonotype was seen only a few times. The rearrangement joins TRBV7-2 to TRBJ2-2; D remains unclear. V gave up 5 bases and J gave up 0 bases, with 4 bases separating them. The CDR3 spans 13 residues. Germline V gives CDR1 SGHTA, CDR2 FQGNSA. Here the CDR3 reads CASSRTNTGELFF. CDR3 nucleotides: TGTGCCAGCAGCCGTACGAACACCGGGGAGCTGTTTTTT.

This clonotype occurred a few times. V usage is TRBV10-3 and J usage is TRBJ2-6, with no clear D. Per germline, CDR1 ENHRY and CDR2 SYGVKD. V shed 6 bases and J shed 1 base, with 4 bases lying between them. The CDR3 contains 13 residues. The CDR3: CAIRVSGANVLTF. The CDR3 nucleotides read TGTGCCATCAGGGTGTCTGGGGCCAACGTCCTGACTTTC.

This clonotype was recorded a few times. V gene TRBV20-1 combines with J gene TRBJ2-5, with a tentative D call TRBD2 (5 bases). There are 15 residues in the CDR3. Trimming shortened V by 4 bases and J by 2 bases, and 17 bases separated the two germline ends. Looked up from germline, CDR1 is DFQATT and CDR2 is SNEGSKA (reference sequence). The CDR3 DNA reads as TGCAGTGCTACAAATCTCGGGGATCTTCAAGAGACCCAGTACTTC. Amino acid sequence: CSATNLGDLQETQYF.

The chain links TRBV7-8 to TRBJ2-5; D may be TRBD1 or TRBD2 (6 bases each). V was trimmed by 6 bases and J by 5 bases, leaving 13 bases between them. The CDR3 is made up of 13 amino acids. Germline values: CDR1 SGHVS, CDR2 FQNEAQ. The DNA for the CDR3 is TGTGCCAGCAGGAGACGAGGGGGGGAGACCCAGTACTTC. It codes for CASRRRGGETQYF.

This clonotype was counted a few times. This chain links TRBV7-2 with TRBJ2-3; 9 bases match TRBD1. The CDR3 loop spans 16 amino acids. Germline-derived CDR1 and CDR2 are SGHTA and FQGNSA. The trim removed 2 bases at V and 7 bases at J, leaving 10 bases unmatched. CDR3: CASSLMVGQGRNTQYF. For the CDR3, the DNA is TGTGCCAGCAGCTTAATGGTTGGACAGGGGAGGAATACGCAGTATTTT.

This clonotype was recorded many times. CDR3 DNA: TGCAGTGCTCTTAATTTAGATGGCAATCAGCCCCAGCATTTT. It codes for CSALNLDGNQPQHF. The chain recombines TRBV20-1 with TRBJ1-5; D unclear. Trimming shortened V by 5 bases and J by 2 bases, and 13 bases separated the two germline ends. The CDR3 loop spans 14 amino acids. In germline, CDR1 is DFQATT, CDR2 SNEGSKA (reference sequence).

The V gene is TRBV3-1, the J gene TRBJ2-7, with no clear D. The V end was cut by 3 bases, the J end by 3 bases, with 9 bases between. Germline V gives CDR1 LGHDT, CDR2 YNNKEL (reference sequence). The CDR3 is 13 amino acids. The CDR3 region has the DNA TGTGCCAGCAGCCAGGCAGCATACTACGAGCAGTACTTC. Its protein is CASSQAAYYEQYF.

Note on this clonotype: A much more abundant neighbour one base away suggests this may be a read error. Written as DNA, the CDR3 is TGTGCCATCAGTGAGACTGGAGGCGAGGAGTACTTC. This sequence encodes CAISETGGEEYF. The chain joins TRBV10-3 to TRBJ2-7, with a tentative D call TRBD2 (5 bases). Germline CDR1 reads ENHRY; CDR2 reads SYGVKD. CDR3 size: 12 residues.

This clonotype was recorded at least ten times. The chain carries TRBV4-3 and TRBJ2-1; unclear D gene. The length of the CDR3 is 13 residues. V lost 0 bases to trimming and J lost 4 bases, with 4 bases between them. From germline, CDR1 is LGHNA and CDR2 YSLEER. The CDR3 DNA sequence: TGCGCCAGCAGCCAAGAGCGATACAATGAGCAGTTCTTC. Its protein product is CASSQERYNEQFF.

The chain uses TRBV7-3 and TRBJ2-1; 8 bases are shared with TRBD2. There are 15 residues in the CDR3. Trimming cost V 5 bases and J 7 bases; bases outside gene matches: 10. Germline V gene sequence: CDR1 SGHTA, CDR2 FQGTGA. As DNA, the CDR3 is TGTGCCAGCAGCCCTCGGGGGGGGCAGGGTAATGAGCAGTTCTTC. Protein sequence: CASSPRGGQGNEQFF. Full variable domain (remainder filled in from reference TRBV7-3 and TRBJ2-1): GAGVSQTPSNKVTEKGKYVELRCDPISGHTALYWYRQSLGQGPEFLIYFQGTGAADDSGLPNDRFFAVRPEGSVSTLKIQRTERGDSAVYLCASSPRGGQGNEQFFGPGTRLTVL.